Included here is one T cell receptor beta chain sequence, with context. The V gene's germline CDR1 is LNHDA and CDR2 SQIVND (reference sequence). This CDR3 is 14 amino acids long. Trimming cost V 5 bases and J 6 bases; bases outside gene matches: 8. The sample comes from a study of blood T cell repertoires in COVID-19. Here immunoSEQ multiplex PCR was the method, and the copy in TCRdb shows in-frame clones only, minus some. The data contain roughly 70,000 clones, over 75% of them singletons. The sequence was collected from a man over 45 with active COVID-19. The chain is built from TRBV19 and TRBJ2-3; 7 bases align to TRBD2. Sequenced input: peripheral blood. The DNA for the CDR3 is TGTGCCAGTAGTTCGCCGGGACTATCTGATACGCAGTATTTT. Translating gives CASSSPGLSDTQYF.